Shown below are 13 T cell receptor beta chains from a single sample sequenced in a study of human T cells and chemical hapten exposure. TCRdb used MiXCR to reprocess the RACE reads, holding one entry per CDR3 protein. This sample has around 120,000 distinct CDR3 sequences, with 11% found just once. The time point denotes: patch test 1, 2 weeks after DPC sensitization. Described treatment: therapeutic diphenylcyclopropenone sensitization with weekly scalp DPC. The sample here was whole blood, taken in connection with sensitization to the hapten diphenylcyclopropenone (DPC). These receptors all come from a woman between 40 and 55 years old with alopecia areata. Some clones in this sample may be carry-over from other donors' samples.

This clonotype was seen repeatedly, ten times or more. V and J are TRBV20-1 and TRBJ1-5; 8 positions agree with TRBD1. The CDR3 contains 15 residues. CDR1 and CDR2 (germline): DFQATT, SNEGSKA (reference sequence). Trimming at V came to 0 bases and at J to 3 bases, leaving 4 bases not matched to a gene. CDR3 loop: CSARDRGQVNQPQHF. Written as DNA, the CDR3 is TGCAGTGCTAGAGATCGGGGACAGGTCAATCAGCCCCAGCATTTT.

This chain uses TRBV5-5 with TRBJ2-2; no clear D gene. V was cut by 7 bases and J by 5 bases, with 15 bases left in between. Looked up from germline, CDR1 is SGHKS and CDR2 is YYEKEE (reference sequence). The CDR3 has 14 residues. CDR3 protein: CASVLAGETGELFF. The CDR3 DNA reads as TGTGCCAGCGTGTTAGCCGGCGAGACCGGGGAGCTGTTTTTT.

This clonotype was seen only a few times. The CDR3 nucleotides read TGTGCCAGCAGCGCTACAGGGGGCGCGGGGACCGGGGAGCTGTTTTTT. This sequence encodes CASSATGGAGTGELFF. The V call is TRBV5-5, the J call TRBJ2-2; 9 bases are a match to TRBD1. This CDR3 has 16 amino acids. In germline, CDR1 is SGHKS, CDR2 YYEKEE (reference sequence). The V segment lost 4 bases and the J segment 5 bases; nucleotides outside the gene matches: 9.

This clonotype occurred many times. The CDR3 DNA reads TGTGCCACCAGCAAACGCCTAGGGAATGAGCAGTTCTTC. Translation gives CATSKRLGNEQFF. V and J are TRBV15 and TRBJ2-1; D is undetermined. The CDR3 has 13 residues. Germline V gives CDR1 LNHNV, CDR2 YYDKDF (reference sequence). Trimming took off 4 bases at V and 7 bases at J, with 11 bases between the two ends.

This clonotype showed up many times. The chain is built from TRBV29-1 and TRBJ2-3; no clear D gene. Germline CDR1 SQVTM, CDR2 ANQGSEA. The CDR3 has 13 amino acids. V was clipped by 3 bases and J by 4 bases, with 11 bases between them. CDR3 residues: CSVERTKADTQYF. CDR3 in DNA: TGCAGCGTTGAGAGGACCAAGGCAGATACGCAGTATTTT.

This clonotype has ten or more counts. This rearrangement joins TRBV11-3 to TRBJ2-7; 8 bases are shared with TRBD2. Looked up from germline, CDR1 is SGHNT and CDR2 is YENEEA. CDR3 size: 15 residues. Germline trimming cut 0 bases from V and 6 bases from J; bases unmatched to any gene: 7. CDR3 DNA: TGTGCCAGCAGCTTAGAACTAGCGGACCCCCGCGAGCAGTACTTC. Its protein is CASSLELADPREQYF.

The rearrangement uses TRBV7-9 and TRBJ2-7; no clear D gene. Germline V lookup: CDR1 SEHNR, CDR2 FQNEAQ (reference sequence). The CDR3 length is 14 residues. V gave up 3 bases and J gave up 3 bases, with 12 bases separating them. CDR3 coding DNA: TGTGCCAGCAGCTTGTTCGCAACAGTCTACGAGCAGTACTTC. Protein product: CASSLFATVYEQYF.

The chain combines TRBV4-1 with TRBJ2-7; 8 nucleotides match TRBD2. The germline gives CDR1 MGHRA, CDR2 YSYEKL. CDR3 size: 17 residues. V shed 0 bases and J 5 bases; nucleotides not matched to a gene: 12. The DNA for the CDR3 is TGCGCCAGCAGCCAAGAGGTCCCACTAGCGGAGACGGACGAGCAGTACTTC. This sequence encodes CASSQEVPLAETDEQYF.

The chain combines TRBV28 with TRBJ2-7; TRBD2 matches 14 bases. With 4 bases clipped from V and 5 bases from J, the junction kept 4 bases outside the gene matches. Germline CDR1 reads MDHEN; CDR2 reads SYDVKM. This CDR3 is built from 15 residues. This CDR3 is CASSYRTSGRNEQYF. The CDR3 nucleotides are TGTGCCAGCAGTTACCGGACTAGCGGGAGGAACGAGCAGTACTTC.

This clonotype was recorded a few times. The CDR3 reads CSAYAGPGNTIYF. The CDR3 DNA follows: TGCAGTGCTTATGCAGGGCCTGGAAACACCATATATTTT. J is TRBJ1-3 and V is TRBV20-1; possibly TRBD1 for D (5 bases). Germline CDR1 is DFQATT and CDR2 is SNEGSKA (reference sequence). The CDR3 runs to 13 residues. Trimming removed 5 bases from V and 2 bases from J, with 10 bases in between.

The chain links TRBV7-2 to TRBJ2-3, with D unclear. This CDR3 comprises 15 residues. Germline loops: CDR1 SGHTA, CDR2 FQGNSA. V was shortened by 2 bases and J by 1 base, with 10 bases between the two germline ends. The CDR3 loop is CASSLRRQGTDTQYF. The CDR3 coding sequence is TGTGCCAGCAGCTTACGGCGGCAGGGCACAGATACGCAGTATTTT.

This chain links TRBV7-6 with TRBJ2-7; D might be TRBD1 (5 bases). The germline CDR1 and CDR2 sequences are SGHVS and FNYEAQ. Deletions cut 0 bases from V and 3 bases from J, with 18 bases between. The CDR3 consists of 17 residues. The chain's CDR3 is CASSLAGTGYSNYEQYF. Written as DNA, the CDR3 is TGTGCCAGCAGCTTAGCAGGAACAGGATATTCAAACTACGAGCAGTACTTC.

This clonotype was seen at least ten times. One junction end does not reproduce the germline sequence, and a read error may be involved. The gene calls are TRBV7-2 and TRBJ1-3, with D perhaps matching TRBD1 (5 bases). The CDR3 spans 15 residues. Germline loops: CDR1 SGHTA, CDR2 FQGNSA. In DNA form, the CDR3 reads TGTGCCAGCAGCTTAGCGCGGGGGTCTGAAAACACCATATATTTT. Translation: CASSLARGSENTIYF.